These T cell receptor beta chains were read from a single sample in a study of T cell repertoires in cytomegalovirus infection. The antigens for these receptors are not known. TCRdb itself ran the reads through MiXCR, one entry per CDR3 protein. The data contain about 110,000 distinct CDR3 sequences, about 30% of them singletons. The sequences come from CD8+ T cells from cultured PBMCs, collected from culture after CMV antigen stimulation. The source of these receptors is a human donor in good health (CMV status not recorded). Some clones in this sample may be carry-over from other donors' samples. Each CDR3 is given with its conserved first and last residue. The order of the fields is J gene, clone size, D gene, V gene, CDR3 protein, CDR3 DNA. The D gene is left open where the match is weak. Not all rows give a size; the values are once, few, many and, for expanded clones, a class.

TRBJ2-3	-	-	TRBV12-3/TRBV12-4	CARGLDTQYF	TGTGCCAGAGGCCTAGATACGCAGTATTTT
TRBJ1-5	few	-	TRBV6-5	CASSYSRGAGQPQHF	TGTGCCAGCAGTTACTCGAGAGGGGCGGGTCAGCCCCAGCATTTT
TRBJ2-1	-	-	TRBV24-1	CATSDSHYNEQFF	TGTGCCACCAGTGATTCCCACTACAATGAGCAGTTCTTC
TRBJ1-1	-	-	TRBV2	CAYGGVGTEAFF	TGTGCCTACGGGGGGGTGGGCACTGAAGCTTTCTTT
TRBJ2-3	-	-	TRBV6-2/TRBV6-3	CATDRRAGTDTQYF	TGTGCCACCGATAGGAGGGCGGGCACAGATACGCAGTATTTT
TRBJ2-3	few	TRBD2	TRBV6-6	CASTLAGGADTQYF	TGTGCCAGCACCTTAGCGGGGGGTGCAGATACGCAGTATTTT
TRBJ2-2	few	TRBD2	TRBV28	CATSFPVRGVIGELFF	TGTGCCACCTCATTCCCTGTGCGGGGGGTCATCGGGGAGCTGTTTTTT
TRBJ2-7	many	-	TRBV24-1	CATSEPGRYEQYF	TGTGCCACCAGTGAACCTGGCCGTTACGAGCAGTACTTC
TRBJ1-6	many	-	TRBV7-2	CASSLVVQGNSPLHF	TGTGCCAGCAGCTTAGTGGTGCAGGGCAATTCACCCCTCCACTTT
TRBJ1-1	few	-	TRBV6-1	CASSYAGAEAFF	TGTGCCAGCAGTTACGCGGGCGCTGAAGCTTTCTTT
TRBJ2-7	few	-	TRBV7-8	CASSSMAAEQYF	TGTGCCAGCAGCTCTATGGCGGCCGAGCAGTACTTC
TRBJ1-1	few	TRBD1	TRBV7-9	CASSSHTGVGTEAFF	TGTGCCAGCAGCTCCCATACAGGGGTGGGCACTGAAGCTTTCTTT
TRBJ2-7	few	-	TRBV20-1	CSAQDSSSSYEQYF	TGCAGTGCACAGGACTCTTCGAGCTCCTACGAGCAGTACTTC
TRBJ2-5	-	TRBD2	TRBV28	CASSFLTSGGAGETQYF	TGTGCCAGCAGTTTTTTGACTAGCGGGGGGGCAGGGGAGACCCAGTACTTC
TRBJ2-3	few	-	TRBV6-5	CASSYSMGADTQYF	TGTGCCAGCAGTTACTCTATGGGGGCAGATACGCAGTATTTT
TRBJ1-2	few	-	TRBV27	CATRGRGYNYGYTF	TGTGCCACCCGCGGCAGGGGTTATAACTATGGCTACACCTTC
TRBJ2-7	-	-	TRBV12-3/TRBV12-4	CASSLAGGFIQYF	TGTGCCAGCAGTTTAGCTGGGGGCTTTATCCAGTACTTC
TRBJ1-5	-	-	TRBV3-1	CASSQGRWWPDQPQHF	TGTGCCAGCAGCCAAGGGCGTTGGTGGCCAGATCAGCCCCAGCATTTT
TRBJ2-5	-	TRBD2	TRBV4-1	CASSQDPSGGGPQETQYF	TGCGCCAGCAGCCAAGATCCCAGCGGGGGGGGGCCCCAAGAGACCCAGTACTTC
TRBJ2-2	-	-	TRBV7-6	CASSPRQHTGELFF	TGTGCCAGCAGCCCCCGGCAACACACCGGGGAGCTGTTTTTT
TRBJ2-5	many	TRBD2	TRBV7-7	CASSLEAAGGQETQYF	TGTGCCAGCAGCTTAGAGGCGGCGGGGGGGCAAGAGACCCAGTACTTC
TRBJ1-1	-	-	TRBV25-1	CASRWGSRADMNTEAFF	TGTGCCAGCAGATGGGGCTCGCGGGCGGACATGAACACTGAAGCTTTCTTT
TRBJ2-3	few	TRBD2	TRBV7-9	CASSLRAWLAGGMTDTQYF	TGTGCCAGCAGCTTACGAGCTTGGCTAGCGGGGGGGATGACAGATACGCAGTATTTT
TRBJ1-2	-	-	TRBV4-1	CASSQVGLNGDYGYTF	TGCGCCAGCAGCCAAGTGGGACTCAACGGGGACTATGGCTACACCTTC
TRBJ2-2	-	-	TRBV27	CASRWGAIGELFF	TGTGCCAGCCGGTGGGGGGCGATCGGGGAGCTGTTTTTT
TRBJ2-2	-	TRBD2	TRBV25-1	CASRGGGTGELFF	TGTGCCAGCAGGGGGGGGGGAACCGGGGAGCTGTTTTTT
TRBJ1-1	few	-	TRBV6-5	CASSYIGQYTEAFF	TGTGCCAGCAGTTACATCGGACAGTACACTGAAGCTTTCTTT
TRBJ2-5	many	TRBD1	TRBV4-1	CASSHVTGGQETQYF	TGCGCCAGCAGCCATGTGACAGGGGGCCAAGAGACCCAGTACTTC
TRBJ1-2	few	TRBD1	TRBV7-9	CAGRQGDGYTF	TGTGCCGGTCGACAGGGGGATGGCTACACCTTC
TRBJ2-7	many	-	TRBV7-2	CASSLIDRDKTF	TGTGCCAGCAGCTTAATAGACCGGGATAAGACCTTC
TRBJ2-7	few	-	TRBV10-3	CAISAGHLSYEQYF	TGTGCCATCAGTGCGGGACACCTCTCCTACGAGCAGTACTTC
TRBJ1-1	-	-	TRBV12-3/TRBV12-4	CASSLAPYTEAFF	TGTGCCAGCAGTTTAGCGCCCTACACTGAAGCTTTCTTT
TRBJ1-2	-	TRBD1	TRBV13	CASSEGTGDHSRYGYTF	TGTGCCAGCAGCGAAGGGACAGGGGACCACAGTCGATATGGCTACACCTTC
TRBJ1-1	-	-	TRBV5-6	CASSPGDTEAFF	TGTGCCAGCTCCCCCGGGGACACTGAAGCTTTCTTT
TRBJ2-1	once	TRBD1	TRBV12-3/TRBV12-4	CASSPTAGQGAGGQFF	TGTGCCAGCAGTCCGACCGCGGGACAGGGGGCGGGAGGGCAGTTCTTC
TRBJ1-5	-	TRBD1	TRBV19	CASSPDRGFSNQPRHF	TGTGCCAGTAGTCCGGACAGGGGGTTTAGCAATCAGCCCCGGCATTTT
TRBJ1-2	few	-	TRBV5-4	CASSFDTTQDGYTF	TGTGCCAGCAGCTTTGACACTACCCAAGATGGCTACACCTTC
TRBJ1-6	-	-	TRBV3-1	CASSLTRRPYNSPLHF	TGTGCCAGCAGCCTGACCCGACGGCCCTATAATTCACCCCTCCACTTT
TRBJ2-7	-	-	TRBV12-3/TRBV12-4	CANSFGVFYEQYF	TGTGCCAACAGTTTTGGGGTCTTCTACGAGCAGTACTTC
TRBJ1-1	many	-	TRBV28	CASSLVQGFTEAFF	TGTGCCAGCAGTTTGGTGCAGGGTTTCACTGAAGCTTTCTTT
TRBJ2-1	-	-	TRBV12-3/TRBV12-4	CASGVNEQFF	TGTGCCAGCGGGGTCAATGAGCAGTTCTTC
TRBJ1-1	-	TRBD1	TRBV7-6	CASSFIRDRITEAFF	TGTGCCAGCAGCTTTATCCGGGACAGGATCACTGAAGCTTTCTTT
TRBJ2-7	-	TRBD2	TRBV29-1	CSVELAGGSYEQYF	TGCAGCGTTGAACTAGCGGGGGGAAGCTACGAGCAGTACTTC
TRBJ2-1	few	-	TRBV3-1	CASSQDLGGNEQFF	TGTGCCAGCAGCCAAGATCTGGGGGGCAATGAGCAGTTCTTC
TRBJ1-1	once	-	TRBV9	CASSPGAGLTEAFF	TGTGCCAGCAGCCCAGGGGCAGGACTCACTGAAGCTTTCTTT
TRBJ1-1	-	-	TRBV4-1	CASSHEGMNTEAFF	TGCGCCAGCAGCCACGAAGGAATGAACACTGAAGCTTTCTTT
TRBJ1-2	-	-	TRBV29-1	CSVEEPVGYTF	TGCAGCGTTGAAGAGCCCGTTGGCTACACCTTC
TRBJ1-5	-	TRBD1	TRBV2	CASSAGGYGNQPQHF	TGTGCCAGCAGTGCAGGGGGCTACGGCAATCAGCCCCAGCATTTT
TRBJ1-2	-	TRBD1	TRBV27	CASSGTGGNGYTF	TGTGCCAGCAGTGGGACAGGGGGGAATGGCTACACCTTC
TRBJ2-3	once	-	TRBV6-5	CASRSRGATDTQYF	TGTGCCAGCAGGTCCCGGGGGGCGACAGATACGCAGTATTTT